What follows are 2 T cell receptor beta chains derived from one specimen sequenced in a study of T cells in Graves' hyperthyroidism and ophthalmopathy. RNA transcripts were the template for amplifying TCR beta CDR3 regions. The TCR CDR3 first-round RT-PCR relied on the HTBI primer set. Each CDR3 protein is one row after TCRdb ran MiXCR on the multiplex PCR reads. Of some 770,000 distinct CDR3 sequences in the sample, less than 20% were seen once. Sequenced input: blood. These receptor sequences come from a man younger than 35 with Graves' hyperthyroidism.

The CDR3 protein is CASSFSHSGRGKNEQFF. In nucleotides, the CDR3 is TGTGCCAGCAGCTTTTCCCACAGCGGGAGAGGGAAGAATGAGCAGTTCTTC. The J gene is TRBJ2-1, the V gene TRBV11-2, with 8 bases lining up with TRBD2. Germline values: CDR1 SGHAT, CDR2 FQNNGV. The ends lost 3 bases at V and 7 bases at J; junction bases unmatched: 14. The CDR3 contains 17 residues.

This clonotype has just a few counts. The gene calls are TRBV7-2 and TRBJ1-3, with no clear D. Trimming removed 5 bases at V and 0 bases at J, with 17 bases between. Germline CDR1 reads SGHTA; CDR2 reads FQGNSA. CDR3 length: 17 amino acids. CDR3 DNA: TGTGCCAGCAGCGCCACGGGCAGTGCCCTCTCTGGAAACACCATATATTTT. It yields the protein CASSATGSALSGNTIYF.